Presented here are 18 T cell receptor beta chains from one specimen sequenced in a study of T-cell memory formation after mild COVID-19. TCRdb processed the 5' RACE reads anew with MiXCR; each CDR3 protein has one entry. The data show approximately 98,000 distinct CDR3 sequences, with over 15% seen just once and over 4.5% held by the top ten. Specimen: PBMCs or a T cell subset sorted from them (not recorded which). All receptors derive from a young man who had mild COVID-19 (a few samples of this study predate the infection). Cell type and time point are not known.

The table lists this clonotype with a few counts. The rearrangement joins TRBV6-1 to TRBJ2-3; 8 nucleotides match TRBD1. V shed 8 bases, J shed 3 bases, and the junction held 7 bases outside the gene matches. Germline V CDR1 and CDR2: MNHNS, SASEGT. The CDR3 spans 14 residues. The CDR3, as DNA: TGTGCCAGCCGACAGGGGTCAATTACAGATACGCAGTATTTT. Translating gives CASRQGSITDTQYF.

V and J are TRBV10-3 and TRBJ2-7; D tentatively reads TRBD1 or TRBD2 (6 bases each). This CDR3 is built from 14 residues. Germline V CDR1 and CDR2: ENHRY, SYGVKD. V dropped 4 bases and J dropped 7 bases, with 17 bases sitting between them. The DNA of the CDR3 is TGTGCCATCAGTGGAAGGGGGGACGGTTGGGAGCAGTACTTC. Translated, it gives CAISGRGDGWEQYF.

In this sample, this clonotype turned up a few times. The chain recombines TRBV12-3 or TRBV12-4 with TRBJ1-2, with 9 nucleotides matching TRBD1. V shed 5 bases and J 7 bases; nucleotides not matched to a gene: 8. The CDR3 is made up of 14 amino acids. The CDR3 sequence is CASSVDRGFRGYTF. The CDR3 coding sequence is TGTGCCAGCAGTGTAGACAGGGGGTTTCGTGGCTACACCTTC.

This clonotype came up a few times. This chain connects TRBV11-2 to TRBJ2-1, with 9 bases aligning to TRBD1. This CDR3 comprises 16 residues. V lost 4 bases to trimming and J lost 0 bases; unmatched junction nucleotides: 4. The germline V gene encodes CDR1 SGHAT and CDR2 FQNNGV. CDR3 sequence (DNA): TGTGCCAGCAGCTCCTTACAGGGGGCCTCCTACAATGAGCAGTTCTTC. This codes for CASSSLQGASYNEQFF.

This clonotype has a count of ten or more. The chain combines TRBV12-3 or TRBV12-4 with TRBJ2-5; D is unresolved. The CDR3 consists of 12 residues. The V gene lost 3 bases and the J gene lost 4 bases, with 6 bases spanning the gap. The CDR3 nucleotides read TGTGCCAGCAGTTTTGAGTCAGAGACCCAGTACTTC. Translating it yields CASSFESETQYF.

This clonotype came up a few times. The gene calls are TRBV2 and TRBJ2-1; maybe TRBD2 (7 bases). V lost 1 base and J lost 0, with 10 bases in between. The CDR3 contains 16 residues. Germline V gene data show CDR1 as SNHLY and CDR2 as FYNNEI. The CDR3 coding sequence is TGTGCCAGCAGTGAAGAGGGGGGGAGCTCCTACAATGAGCAGTTCTTC. This encodes CASSEEGGSSYNEQFF. The full variable domain, in which reference TRBV2 and TRBJ2-1 provide the parts outside the CDR3, is EPEVTQTPSHQVTQMGQEVILRCVPISNHLYFYWYRQILGQKVEFLVSFYNNEISEKSEIFDDQFSVERPDGSNFTLKIRSTKLEDSAMYFCASSEEGGSSYNEQFFGPGTRLTVL.

The genes are TRBV20-1 and TRBJ1-2; a weak D match, TRBD1 (5 bases). Trimming stripped 3 bases from V and 7 bases from J, with 24 bases between. Germline values: CDR1 DFQATT, CDR2 SNEGSKA (reference sequence). The CDR3 totals 16 residues. The CDR3 DNA sequence: TGCAGTGCTAGTCAGGGAATCCGCCTGACAGCCGGTGGCTACACCTTC. It translates to CSASQGIRLTAGGYTF.

This clonotype was detected only a few times. The gene calls are TRBV4-2 and TRBJ1-2; 7 bases line up with TRBD1. Germline CDR1 reads LGHNA; CDR2 reads YNFKEQ. This CDR3 is 15 amino acids long. The ends lost 0 bases at V and 0 bases at J; junction bases unmatched: 1. The CDR3 is CASSQDTGANYGYTF. The DNA for the CDR3 is TGTGCCAGCAGCCAAGATACAGGGGCTAACTATGGCTACACCTTC.

The genes are TRBV7-9 and TRBJ2-1; D remains ambiguous. V was pared by 8 bases and J by 4 bases, with 6 bases between. The CDR3 covers 11 residues. The germline V gene encodes CDR1 SEHNR and CDR2 FQNEAQ (reference sequence). The CDR3 reads CASHGYNEQFF. The CDR3 region has the DNA TGTGCCAGCCACGGTTACAATGAGCAGTTCTTC.

The DNA for the CDR3 is TGTGCCAGCAGTTACGACAGGGGAGGGAATCAGCCCCAGCATTTT. This gives the protein CASSYDRGGNQPQHF. This chain joins TRBV6-2 or TRBV6-3 and TRBJ1-5; 8 nucleotides agree with TRBD1. The germline V gene encodes CDR1 MNHEY and CDR2 SVGEGT. V was clipped by 2 bases and J by 4 bases; unmatched bases: 4. This CDR3 contains 15 residues.

The chain couples TRBV7-3 to TRBJ2-3, with D maybe TRBD2 (7 bases). Deletions cut 4 bases from V and 3 bases from J, with 17 bases between. Per germline, CDR1 SGHTA and CDR2 FQGTGA. This CDR3 region has 16 residues. The CDR3 region is CASSSWGGGSTDTQYF. As DNA, the CDR3 is TGTGCCAGCAGCTCCTGGGGGGGCGGGTCTACAGATACGCAGTATTTT. The full variable domain, its missing parts supplied by reference TRBV7-3 and TRBJ2-3, is GAGVSQTPSNKVTEKGKYVELRCDPISGHTALYWYRQSLGQGPEFLIYFQGTGAADDSGLPNDRFFAVRPEGSVSTLKIQRTERGDSAVYLCASSSWGGGSTDTQYFGPGTRLTVL.

This clonotype was counted between two and nine times. The chain links TRBV5-1 to TRBJ2-5, with 15 bases matching TRBD2. Germline CDR1 is SGHRS and CDR2 is YFSETQ. This CDR3 is built from 16 residues. The V segment lost 5 bases and the J segment 4 bases; nucleotides outside the gene matches: 6. CDR3 residues: CASSPGLAGGRETQYF. The CDR3 DNA sequence: TGCGCCAGCAGTCCGGGACTAGCGGGGGGCAGAGAGACCCAGTACTTC.

This clonotype occurred a few times. The V call is TRBV4-1, the J call TRBJ2-3, with D tentatively TRBD1 (5 bases). Germline CDR1 MGHRA, CDR2 YSYEKL. The CDR3 runs 12 residues. V lost 5 bases and J 4 bases, leaving 7 bases between the germline ends. This chain's CDR3 is CASSGAADTQYF. DNA of the CDR3: TGCGCCAGCAGCGGGGCTGCAGATACGCAGTATTTT.

This clonotype has a handful of counts. V and J are TRBV6-6 and TRBJ2-3, with no clear D. In germline, CDR1 is MNHNY, CDR2 SVGAGI (reference sequence). Trimming cost V 7 bases and J 0 bases, with 8 bases left between them. The CDR3 has 13 amino acids. CDR3 sequence (DNA): TGTGCCAGCACCAAACCTAGCACAGATACGCAGTATTTT. Translation: CASTKPSTDTQYF.

The sample holds a few counts of this clonotype. The genes are TRBV6-5 and TRBJ2-2; 7 bases map to TRBD1. Per germline, CDR1 MNHEY and CDR2 SVGAGI. Trimming removed 4 bases from V and 6 bases from J; junction bases left unmatched: 8. The length of the CDR3 is 15 residues. The CDR3 spells CASSFRRQGAGELFF. For the CDR3, the DNA is TGTGCCAGCAGTTTCCGGCGGCAGGGGGCCGGGGAGCTGTTTTTT.

The rearrangement links TRBV5-1 to TRBJ1-3; D not resolved. The V end lost 0 bases, the J end lost 0 bases, and 7 bases lay between the germline ends. The germline gives CDR1 SGHRS, CDR2 YFSETQ. The CDR3 is 15 residues long. The CDR3 here is CASSLDRLSGNTIYF. CDR3 nucleotides: TGCGCCAGCAGCTTGGACAGACTCTCTGGAAACACCATATATTTT.

The V gene is TRBV4-3, the J gene TRBJ1-1, with 7 bases identical to TRBD1. The CDR3 is 17 residues long. Germline loops: CDR1 LGHNA, CDR2 YSLEER. Trimming removed 2 bases from V and 9 bases from J; junction bases left unmatched: 18. The CDR3 protein is CASSQRGTVRQGEKAFF. The DNA for the CDR3 is TGCGCCAGCAGCCAAAGAGGGACGGTGCGGCAGGGGGAAAAAGCTTTCTTT.

The chain couples TRBV7-2 to TRBJ1-2; the D is unclear. CDR3 size: 13 residues. Per the germline V gene, CDR1 is SGHTA and CDR2 is FQGNSA. Trimming left V 5 bases short and J 8 bases short, with 15 bases between. CDR3 sequence: CASSLRPDRGYTF. For the CDR3, the DNA is TGTGCCAGCAGCCTGAGACCGGATAGGGGCTACACCTTC.